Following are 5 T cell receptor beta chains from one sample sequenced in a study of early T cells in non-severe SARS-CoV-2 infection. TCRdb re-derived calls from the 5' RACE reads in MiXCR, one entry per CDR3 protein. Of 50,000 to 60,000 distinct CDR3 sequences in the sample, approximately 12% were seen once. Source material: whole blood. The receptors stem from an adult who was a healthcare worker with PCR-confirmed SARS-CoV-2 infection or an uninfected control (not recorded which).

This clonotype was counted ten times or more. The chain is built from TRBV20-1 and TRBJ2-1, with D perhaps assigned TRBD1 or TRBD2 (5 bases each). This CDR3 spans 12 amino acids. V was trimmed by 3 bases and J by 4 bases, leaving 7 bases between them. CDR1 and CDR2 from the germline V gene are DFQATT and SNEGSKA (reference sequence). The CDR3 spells CSARRGYNEQFF. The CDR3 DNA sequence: TGCAGTGCTAGGAGGGGTTACAATGAGCAGTTCTTC.

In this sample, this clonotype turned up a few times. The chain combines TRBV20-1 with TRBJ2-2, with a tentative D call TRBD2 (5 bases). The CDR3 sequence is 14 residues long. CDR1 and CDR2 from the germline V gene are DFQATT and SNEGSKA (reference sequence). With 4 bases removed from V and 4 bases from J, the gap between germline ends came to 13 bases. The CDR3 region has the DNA TGCAGTGCTATCTTCGCACGGGGCACCGGGGAGCTGTTTTTT. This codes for CSAIFARGTGELFF.

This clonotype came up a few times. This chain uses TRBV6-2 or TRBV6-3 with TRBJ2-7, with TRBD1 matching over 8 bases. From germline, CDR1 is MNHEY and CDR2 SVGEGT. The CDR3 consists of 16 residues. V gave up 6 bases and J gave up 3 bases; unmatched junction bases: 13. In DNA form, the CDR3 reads TGTGCCAGCAGACAAATAACCGGGACAGGAAGCTACGAGCAGTACTTC. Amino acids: CASRQITGTGSYEQYF.

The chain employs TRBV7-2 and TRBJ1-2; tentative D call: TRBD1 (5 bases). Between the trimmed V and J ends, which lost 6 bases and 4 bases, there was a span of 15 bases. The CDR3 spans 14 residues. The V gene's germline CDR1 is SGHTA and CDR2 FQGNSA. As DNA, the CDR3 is TGTGCCAGCAGTCCTCGGACATCATCCTATGGCTACACCTTC. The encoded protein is CASSPRTSSYGYTF.

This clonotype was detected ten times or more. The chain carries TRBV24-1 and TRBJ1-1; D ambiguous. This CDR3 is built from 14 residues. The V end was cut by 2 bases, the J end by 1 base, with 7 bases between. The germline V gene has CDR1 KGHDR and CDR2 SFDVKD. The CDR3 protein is CATSDSRQNTEAFF. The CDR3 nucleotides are TGTGCCACCAGTGATTCCCGACAGAACACTGAAGCTTTCTTT.